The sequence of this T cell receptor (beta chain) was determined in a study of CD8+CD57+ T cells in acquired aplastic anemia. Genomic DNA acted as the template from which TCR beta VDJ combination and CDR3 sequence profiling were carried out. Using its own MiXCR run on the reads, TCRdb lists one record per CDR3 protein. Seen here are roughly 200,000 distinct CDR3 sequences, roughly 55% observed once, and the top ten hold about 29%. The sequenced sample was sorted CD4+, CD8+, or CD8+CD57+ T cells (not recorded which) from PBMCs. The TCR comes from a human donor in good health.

CDR3 sequence reads: CASCQTLGQKKNIQYF. The DNA for the CDR3 is TGTGCCAGCTGTCAAACGCTCGGACAGAAAAAAAACATTCAGTACTTC. The V call is TRBV6-5, the J call TRBJ2-4, with D perhaps matching TRBD1 (6 bases). The CDR3 extends over 16 amino acids. The ends were cut back, 8 bases at V and 4 bases at J, with 21 bases in the middle. From germline, CDR1 is MNHEY and CDR2 SVGAGI.